This TCR beta chain is drawn from a study of cytomegalovirus exposure and HLA in healthy donors. Notes on the study in general: Later findings reportedly placed an Asian-associated ancestry cluster below the approximately 670-donor mean for N-insertions. A missense DCLRE1C variant was associated with V- and J-gene trimming of TCR beta chains in a later analysis, and an independent cohort replicated the association. Later analysis showed TCR association rates varying by HLA locus, highest for DRB1 and lowest for HLA-C.

The V gene's germline CDR1 is SGHKS and CDR2 YYEKEE (reference sequence). The CDR3 runs 14 residues. V dropped 1 base and J dropped 4 bases, with 9 bases sitting between them. Donors sampled were nominally healthy, though unrecorded immune exposures were likely. A multiplex PCR was run with 60 Vbeta primers and 13 Jbeta primers. The table came from immunoSEQ multiplex PCR; TCRdb's copy has only in-frame clones and leaves some out. The sample yields 100,000 to 150,000 clones, about 74% seen once. Notes on this clone: The antigen remains unidentified.

The clonotype comes from a woman between 50 and 59 years old in good health and CMV-seropositive. Sequenced input: PBMCs. The chain couples TRBV5-5 to TRBJ2-4, with D possibly matching TRBD1 (7 bases). The CDR3 sequence is CASSLSGGKNIQYF. The CDR3 nucleotides read TGTGCCAGCAGCTTGTCAGGGGGGAAAAACATTCAGTACTTC. Looking up the rest from reference TRBV5-5 and TRBJ2-4 gives the full variable domain: DAGVTQSPTHLIKTRGQQVTLRCSPISGHKSVSWYQQVLGQGPQFIFQYYEKEERGRGNFPDRFSARQFPNYSSELNVNALLLGDSALYLCASSLSGGKNIQYFGAGTRLSVL.